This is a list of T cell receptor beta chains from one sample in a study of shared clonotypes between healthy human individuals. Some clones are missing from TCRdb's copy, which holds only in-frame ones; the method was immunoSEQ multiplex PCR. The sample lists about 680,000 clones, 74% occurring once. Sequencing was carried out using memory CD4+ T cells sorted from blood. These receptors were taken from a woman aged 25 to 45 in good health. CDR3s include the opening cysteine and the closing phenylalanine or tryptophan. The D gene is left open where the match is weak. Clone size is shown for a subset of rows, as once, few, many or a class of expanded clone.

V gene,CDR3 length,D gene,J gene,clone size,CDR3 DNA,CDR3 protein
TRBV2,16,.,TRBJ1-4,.,TGTGCCAGCAGTGATATGTCGCCAGGGATATCTGAAAAACTGTTTTTT,CASSDMSPGISEKLFF
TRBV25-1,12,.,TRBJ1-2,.,TGTGCCAGTGCCGGGGACCGGTATGGCTACACCTTC,CASAGDRYGYTF
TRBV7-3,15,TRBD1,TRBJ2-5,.,TGTGCCAGCAGCTCGATAGGGACAGTTCGGGAGACCCAGTACTTC,CASSSIGTVRETQYF
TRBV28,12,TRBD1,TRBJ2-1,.,TGTGCCAGCAGCGGACAGGTAGTAAGGCAGTTCTTC,CASSGQVVRQFF
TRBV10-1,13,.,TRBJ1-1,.,TGCGCCAGCAGTGCCGGAGATGCGGCTGAAGCTTTCTTT,CASSAGDAAEAFF
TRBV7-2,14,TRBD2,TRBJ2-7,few,TGTGCCAGCGCCACTAGCGGGAGTAGGTACGAGCAGTACTTC,CASATSGSRYEQYF
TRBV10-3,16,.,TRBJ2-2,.,TGTGCCATCAGTGAAAGCCTGGGCGGGAACACCGGGGAGCTGTTTTTT,CAISESLGGNTGELFF
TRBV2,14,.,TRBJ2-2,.,TGTGCCAGCATCGGGGGGCCAAACACCGGGGAGCTGTTTTTT,CASIGGPNTGELFF
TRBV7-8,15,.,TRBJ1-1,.,TGTGCCAGCAGCCACCAACAGGGTAAACCCTCTGAAGCTTTCTTT,CASSHQQGKPSEAFF
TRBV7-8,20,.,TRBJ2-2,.,TGTGCCAGCAGCTTAGTCGGATCGGGGTCACTAAGGAGATACACCGGGGAGCTGTTTTTT,CASSLVGSGSLRRYTGELFF
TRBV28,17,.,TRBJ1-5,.,TGTGCCAGCAGTTTAGTCCAACAGTCATATAGCAATCAGCCCCAGCATTTT,CASSLVQQSYSNQPQHF
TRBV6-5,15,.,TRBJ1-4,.,TGTGCCAGCAGTTACTCGGCGGCTCGTAATGAAAAACTGTTTTTT,CASSYSAARNEKLFF
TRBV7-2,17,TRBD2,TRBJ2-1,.,TGTGCCAGCAGCCGAACATCCGGGACTAGCTTGAACAATGAGCAGTTCTTC,CASSRTSGTSLNNEQFF
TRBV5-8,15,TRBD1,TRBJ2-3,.,TGTGCCAGCACTTACCCAGGGGGCATGGGAGATACGCAGTATTTT,CASTYPGGMGDTQYF
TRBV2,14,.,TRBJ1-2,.,TGTGCCAGCAGTGGACTAACCCCCGGCTATGGCTACACCTTC,CASSGLTPGYGYTF
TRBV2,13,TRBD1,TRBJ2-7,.,TGTGCCAGCAGACGGGACAGTACCTACGAGCAGTACTTC,CASRRDSTYEQYF
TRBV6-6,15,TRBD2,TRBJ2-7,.,TGTGCCAGCAGCCCTCTGACTAGCGGGAGTTACGAGCAGTACTTC,CASSPLTSGSYEQYF
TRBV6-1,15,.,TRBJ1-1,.,TGTGCCAGCAGTGAATCGGCAGGATCGAACACTGAAGCTTTCTTT,CASSESAGSNTEAFF
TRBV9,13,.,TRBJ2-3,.,TGTGCCAGCAGCGTCCAGGGGCGAGATACGCAGTATTTT,CASSVQGRDTQYF
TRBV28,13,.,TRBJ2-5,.,TGTGCCAGCAGTTCGACTAGTCGGGAGACCCAGTACTTC,CASSSTSRETQYF
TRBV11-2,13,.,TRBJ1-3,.,TGTGCCAGCAGCTTTGCAGGGGGAAACACCATATATTTT,CASSFAGGNTIYF
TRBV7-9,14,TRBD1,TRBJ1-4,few,TGTGCCAGCAGCCTAGACAGGGGGAATGAAAAACTGTTTTTT,CASSLDRGNEKLFF
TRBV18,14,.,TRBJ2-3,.,TGTGCCAGCTCACGGGGCGGGAGCACAGATACGCAGTATTTT,CASSRGGSTDTQYF
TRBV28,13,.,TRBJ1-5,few,TGTGCCAGCCAGCGGGGCACGAATCAGCCCCAGCATTTT,CASQRGTNQPQHF
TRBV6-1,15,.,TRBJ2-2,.,TGTGCCAGCAGTGAGTCCAGGGTTAAGGCCGGGGAGCTGTTTTTT,CASSESRVKAGELFF
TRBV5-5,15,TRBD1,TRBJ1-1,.,TGTGCCAGCAGCTCAACAGGGGGCGGGAACACTGAAGCTTTCTTT,CASSSTGGGNTEAFF
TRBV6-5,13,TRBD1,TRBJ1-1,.,TGTGCCAGCAGCCTACAGGGGGCAACTGAAGCTTTCTTT,CASSLQGATEAFF
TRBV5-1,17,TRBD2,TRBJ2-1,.,TGCGCCAGCAGCTTGGCACTAGCGGGAGGATCCTACAATGAGCAGTTCTTC,CASSLALAGGSYNEQFF
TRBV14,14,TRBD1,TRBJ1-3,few,TGTGCCAGCAGCCGAGCGGGACAGCGAAACACCATATATTTT,CASSRAGQRNTIYF
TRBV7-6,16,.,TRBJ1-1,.,TGTGCCAGCAGCCCCGGGGTCCCACGAGGCCACACTGAAGCTTTCTTT,CASSPGVPRGHTEAFF
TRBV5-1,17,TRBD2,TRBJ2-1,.,TGCGCCAGCAGCTTGGGCGGCGGGACTAGCGGTTCCAATGAGCAGTTCTTC,CASSLGGGTSGSNEQFF
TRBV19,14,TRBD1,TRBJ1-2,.,TGTGCCAGTAGCGTACAGGGGGACCACTATGGCTACACCTTC,CASSVQGDHYGYTF
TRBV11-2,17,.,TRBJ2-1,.,TGTGCCAGCAGCTTAGGGGCGTTGGGGAGGAGGCCCAATGAGCAGTTCTTC,CASSLGALGRRPNEQFF
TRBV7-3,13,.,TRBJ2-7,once,TGTGCCAGCAGCCCCGGGCCCTATTACGAGCAGTACTTC,CASSPGPYYEQYF
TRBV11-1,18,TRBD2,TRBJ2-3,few,TGTGCCAGCAGCTTACGATCATTCACTAGCGGGAGGGGAGATACGCAGTATTTT,CASSLRSFTSGRGDTQYF
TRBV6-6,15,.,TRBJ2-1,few,TGTGCCAGCAGTGGCCCTAGAGGGATATTCGATGAGCAGTTCTTC,CASSGPRGIFDEQFF
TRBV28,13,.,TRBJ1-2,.,TGTGCCAGCCGCCGACTAGGACGTTATGGCTACACCTTC,CASRRLGRYGYTF
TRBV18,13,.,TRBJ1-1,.,TGTGCCAGCTCATCGGACGACAACACTGAAGCTTTCTTT,CASSSDDNTEAFF
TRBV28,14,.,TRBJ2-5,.,TGTGCCAGCAGCCCCTGGGTAGCCCAAGAGACCCAGTACTTC,CASSPWVAQETQYF
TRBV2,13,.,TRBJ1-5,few,TGTGCCAGCAGTGCTGGTAACAATCAGCCCCAGCATTTT,CASSAGNNQPQHF
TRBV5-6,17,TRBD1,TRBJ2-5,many,TGTGCCAGCAGCTTGGCGGGGGACAGGGCGGTTCGGGAGACCCAGTACTTC,CASSLAGDRAVRETQYF
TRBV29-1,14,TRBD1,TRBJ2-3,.,TGCAGCGCCCGGACAGGGGGCGCCCCAGATACGCAGTATTTT,CSARTGGAPDTQYF
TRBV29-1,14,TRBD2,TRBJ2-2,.,TGCAGCGTCCAGACTAGCGGGAGGCCCGGGGAGCTGTTTTTT,CSVQTSGRPGELFF
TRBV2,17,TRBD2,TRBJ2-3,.,TGTGCCAGCAGTGACGACACTAGCGGGAGGTTCACAGATACGCAGTATTTT,CASSDDTSGRFTDTQYF
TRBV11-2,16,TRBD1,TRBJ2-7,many,TGTGCCAGCAGCTTAGTTTTACAGGGGAGCTCCTACGAGCAGTACTTC,CASSLVLQGSSYEQYF
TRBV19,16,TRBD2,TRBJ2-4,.,TGTGCCAGTAGTAACCCCGGACTAGCAGTGGGGAACATTCAGTACTTC,CASSNPGLAVGNIQYF
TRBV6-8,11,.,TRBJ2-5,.,TGTGCCAACAAATGGAGAGAGACCCAGTACTTC,CANKWRETQYF
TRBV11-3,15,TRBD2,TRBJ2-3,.,TGTGCCAGCAGCCAAGCGGGGTGGAGCACAGATACGCAGTATTTT,CASSQAGWSTDTQYF
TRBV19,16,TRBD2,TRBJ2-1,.,TGTGCCAGTAGTATAAGGACTAGCGGGCCGTACAATGAGCAGTTCTTC,CASSIRTSGPYNEQFF
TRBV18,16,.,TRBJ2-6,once,TGTGCCAGCTCACCGTCCGCACTCTCTGGGGCCAACGTCCTGACTTTC,CASSPSALSGANVLTF
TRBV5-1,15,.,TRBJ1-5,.,TGCGCCAGCAGCTACCAGGGAGAGGTAGGTCAGCCCCAGCATTTT,CASSYQGEVGQPQHF
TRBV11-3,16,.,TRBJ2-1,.,TGTGCCAGCAGCCGGAATGCGGTGAGCTCCTACAATGAGCAGTTCTTC,CASSRNAVSSYNEQFF
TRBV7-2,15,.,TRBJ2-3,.,TGTGCCAGCAGCTGGTCGGGACTCAGCACAGATACGCAGTATTTT,CASSWSGLSTDTQYF
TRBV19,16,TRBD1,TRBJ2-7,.,TGTGCCAGTAGTACGCCTGGGACAGCGGCTACCTACGAGCAGTACTTC,CASSTPGTAATYEQYF
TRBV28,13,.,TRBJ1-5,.,TGTGCCGTCACCAGGAGGCGGGATCAGCCCCAGCATTTT,CAVTRRRDQPQHF
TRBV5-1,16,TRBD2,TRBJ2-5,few,TGCGCCAGCAGACCAACTCCTAGCGGGAGTTCAGAGACCCAGTACTTC,CASRPTPSGSSETQYF
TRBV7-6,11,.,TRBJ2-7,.,TGTGCCAGCAGCTTACTCGACGAGCAGTACTTC,CASSLLDEQYF
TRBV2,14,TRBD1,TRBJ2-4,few,TGTGCCAGCAACATCAGGGGGCTGCGGAACATTCAGTACTTC,CASNIRGLRNIQYF
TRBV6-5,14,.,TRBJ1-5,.,TGTGCCAGCAGATCGTCAGGGAAAATTCAGCCCCAGCATTTT,CASRSSGKIQPQHF
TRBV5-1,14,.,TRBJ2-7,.,TGCGCCAGCAGCTTTATGGAGGCACCCTACGAGCAGTACTTC,CASSFMEAPYEQYF